The clone carrying this T cell receptor beta chain was seen more than once but under ten times. Antigen unknown. V lost 5 bases and J 1 base, leaving 11 bases between the germline ends. This CDR3 has 14 residues. Germline CDR1 LNHDA, CDR2 SQIVND (reference sequence). TCRdb itself ran the reads through MiXCR, one entry per CDR3 protein. The sample lists about 770,000 distinct CDR3 sequences; about 27% were seen once. This sample stems from a study of T cell repertoires in cytomegalovirus infection. Whole-study context: Recently identified HLA-C-restricted CMV epitopes and well-studied HLA-B-restricted CMV epitopes were used by the study.

Study-level results: CMV-specific HLA-C-restricted TCR beta clonotypes dominated the ex vivo response.

This receptor was obtained from a human donor in good health (CMV status not recorded). Some clones in this sample may be carry-over from other donors' samples. Specimen: cultured CD8+ T cells from PBMCs, collected from culture after CMV antigen stimulation. The J gene is TRBJ1-1, the V gene TRBV19; the D is unclear. CDR3 protein: CASSLSNRNTEAFF. As DNA, the CDR3 is TGTGCCAGTAGTCTATCTAACCGGAACACTGAAGCTTTCTTT. The full variable domain, completed using reference TRBV19 and TRBJ1-1, is DGGITQSPKYLFRKEGQNVTLSCEQNLNHDAMYWYRQDPGQGLRLIYYSQIVNDFQKGDIAEGYSVSREKKESFPLTVTSAQKNPTAFYLCASSLSNRNTEAFFGQGTRLTVV.